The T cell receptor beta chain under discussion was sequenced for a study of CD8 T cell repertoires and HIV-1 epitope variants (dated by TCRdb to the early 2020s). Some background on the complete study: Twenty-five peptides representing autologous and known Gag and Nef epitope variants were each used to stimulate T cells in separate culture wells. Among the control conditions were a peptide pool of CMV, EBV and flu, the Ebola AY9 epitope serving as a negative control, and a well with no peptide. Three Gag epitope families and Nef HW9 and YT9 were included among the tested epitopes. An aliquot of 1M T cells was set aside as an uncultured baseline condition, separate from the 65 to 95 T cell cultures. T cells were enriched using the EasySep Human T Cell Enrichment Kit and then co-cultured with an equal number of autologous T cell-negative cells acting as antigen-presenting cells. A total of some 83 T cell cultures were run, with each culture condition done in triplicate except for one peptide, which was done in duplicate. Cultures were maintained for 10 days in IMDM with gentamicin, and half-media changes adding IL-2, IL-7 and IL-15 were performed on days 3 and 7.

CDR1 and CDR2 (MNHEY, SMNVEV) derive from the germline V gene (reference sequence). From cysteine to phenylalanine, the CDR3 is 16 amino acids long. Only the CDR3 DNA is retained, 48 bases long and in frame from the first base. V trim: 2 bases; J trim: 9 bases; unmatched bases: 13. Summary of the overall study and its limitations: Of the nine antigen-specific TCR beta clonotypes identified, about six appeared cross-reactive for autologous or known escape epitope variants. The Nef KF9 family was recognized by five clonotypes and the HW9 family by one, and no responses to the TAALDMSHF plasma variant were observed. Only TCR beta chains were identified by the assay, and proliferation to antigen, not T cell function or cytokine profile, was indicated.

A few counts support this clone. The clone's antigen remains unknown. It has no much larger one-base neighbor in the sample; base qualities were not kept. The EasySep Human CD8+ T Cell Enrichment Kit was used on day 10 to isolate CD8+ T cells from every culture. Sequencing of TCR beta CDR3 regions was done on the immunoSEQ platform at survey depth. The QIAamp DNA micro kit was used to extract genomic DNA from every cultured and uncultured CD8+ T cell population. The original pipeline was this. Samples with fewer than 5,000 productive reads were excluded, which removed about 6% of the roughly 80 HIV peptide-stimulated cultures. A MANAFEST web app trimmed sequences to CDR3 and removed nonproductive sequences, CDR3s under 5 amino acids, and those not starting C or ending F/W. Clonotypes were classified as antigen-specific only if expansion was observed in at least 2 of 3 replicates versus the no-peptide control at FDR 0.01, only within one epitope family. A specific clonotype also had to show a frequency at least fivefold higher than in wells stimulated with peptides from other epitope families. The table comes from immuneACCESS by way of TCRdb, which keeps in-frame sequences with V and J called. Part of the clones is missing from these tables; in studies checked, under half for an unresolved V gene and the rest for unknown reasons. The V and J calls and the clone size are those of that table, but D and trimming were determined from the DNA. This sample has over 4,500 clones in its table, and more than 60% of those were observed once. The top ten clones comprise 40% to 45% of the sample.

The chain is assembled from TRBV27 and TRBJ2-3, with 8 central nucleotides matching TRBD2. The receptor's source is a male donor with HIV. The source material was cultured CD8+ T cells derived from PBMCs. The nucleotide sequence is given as TGTGCCAGCAGTTTAATAGACGGGGGGGTGGGCGAGACGCAGTATTTT. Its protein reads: CASSLIDGGVGETQYF.